These T cell receptor beta chains were read from a single sample in a study of blood T cell repertoires in COVID-19. The protocol was immunoSEQ multiplex PCR, while the TCRdb copy is restricted to in-frame clones and leaves out a portion. The sample holds 70,000 or so clones, roughly 87% seen once. Sequenced sample: peripheral blood. These receptors all come from a woman aged 45-65 years with acute or convalescent COVID-19. The CDR3 runs from the conserved cysteine through the conserved F or W. The D gene is left open where the match is weak. Where a row states a size, it is once, few, many or the class of an expanded clone; other rows omit it.

J,size,V,D,CDR3,DNA
TRBJ2-7,few,TRBV6-5,NA,CASSTIYDSYEQYF,TGTGCCAGCAGTACAATATACGACTCCTACGAGCAGTACTTC
TRBJ2-3,NA,TRBV7-3,NA,CASSLYRSPTDTQYF,TGTGCCAGCAGCCTTTACAGGAGCCCCACAGATACGCAGTATTTT
TRBJ2-5,NA,TRBV7-9,TRBD1,CASSPGQGGLGQETQYF,TGTGCCAGCAGCCCGGGACAGGGAGGACTAGGTCAAGAGACCCAGTACTTC
TRBJ2-5,NA,TRBV7-7,TRBD1,CASSGTGAQETQYF,TGTGCTAGCAGTGGGACAGGGGCCCAAGAGACCCAGTACTTC
TRBJ2-2,once,TRBV11-2,TRBD2,CASSYGVAGSHTGELFF,TGTGCCAGCAGCTACGGGGTAGCGGGATCTCACACCGGGGAGCTGTTTTTT
TRBJ2-3,NA,TRBV19,NA,CASRLGAGVADTQYF,TGTGCCAGTCGCCTGGGGGCAGGGGTCGCAGATACGCAGTATTTT
TRBJ1-6,NA,TRBV19,NA,CASSWGDNSPLHF,TGTGCCAGTAGTTGGGGGGATAATTCACCCCTCCACTTT
TRBJ2-3,NA,TRBV24-1,NA,CATSDYRTDTQYF,TGTGCCACCAGTGACTACCGCACAGATACGCAGTATTTT
TRBJ1-1,NA,TRBV6-5,NA,CASSYTSGHGGYAFF,TGTGCCAGCAGTTACACAAGCGGACACGGGGGGTACGCTTTCTTT
TRBJ1-4,NA,TRBV12-3/TRBV12-4,NA,CASRAYTGEKLFF,TGTGCCAGCAGAGCCTACACAGGAGAAAAACTGTTTTTT
TRBJ2-2,NA,TRBV11-2,NA,CASSPASISTGELFF,TGTGCCAGCAGCCCCGCTTCGATTAGCACCGGGGAGCTGTTTTTT
TRBJ2-1,NA,TRBV5-1,TRBD2,CASSPGLAVNEQFF,TGCGCCAGCAGCCCGGGACTAGCGGTTAATGAGCAGTTCTTC
TRBJ2-1,NA,TRBV27,TRBD1,CASSLWGTGTNEQFF,TGTGCCAGCAGTTTATGGGGGACAGGGACCAATGAGCAGTTCTTC
TRBJ1-1,NA,TRBV19,TRBD1,CASSIQGADNTEAFF,TGTGCCAGTAGTATACAGGGGGCGGACAACACTGAAGCTTTCTTT
TRBJ1-6,few,TRBV28,TRBD1,CASRRQGPAGPLHF,TGTGCCAGCAGGAGACAGGGTCCCGCCGGACCCCTCCACTTT
TRBJ1-2,NA,TRBV20-1,TRBD1,CSASAGGSYGYTF,TGCAGTGCTAGTGCAGGGGGCAGCTATGGCTACACCTTC
TRBJ2-1,once,TRBV5-1,TRBD1,CASSTGGSEQFF,TGCGCCAGCTCAACAGGGGGCAGTGAGCAGTTCTTC
TRBJ2-1,NA,TRBV4-3,NA,CASSQSYDEQFF,TGCGCCAGCAGCCAGAGCTACGATGAGCAGTTCTTC
TRBJ1-1,few,TRBV5-6,TRBD1,CASSWEQGAINTEAFF,TGTGCCAGCAGCTGGGAACAGGGGGCCATAAACACTGAAGCTTTCTTT
TRBJ1-1,NA,TRBV19,TRBD1,CASSPFGQGNTEAFF,TGTGCCAGTAGTCCCTTCGGACAGGGCAACACTGAAGCTTTCTTT
TRBJ2-2,NA,TRBV9,NA,CASSVAPGVSSTGELFF,TGTGCCAGCAGCGTAGCCCCAGGGGTGTCCTCAACCGGGGAGCTGTTTTTT
TRBJ2-7,NA,TRBV6-1,NA,CASSENPGVEQYF,TGTGCCAGCAGTGAAAATCCGGGAGTCGAGCAGTACTTC
TRBJ2-7,NA,TRBV6-6,NA,CASSYSGREEQYF,TGTGCCAGCAGTTACAGCGGCAGGGAGGAACAGTACTTC
TRBJ2-5,large,TRBV10-1,TRBD2,CAGRTSGSRGGETQYF,TGCGCCGGACGGACTAGCGGGAGTAGGGGGGGAGAGACCCAGTACTTC
TRBJ1-2,NA,TRBV19,NA,CASSIDLIMTTHGYTF,TGTGCCAGTAGTATAGACTTAATCATGACTACCCATGGCTACACCTTC
TRBJ2-2,NA,TRBV7-9,TRBD2,CASSLGTSGLITGELFF,TGTGCCAGCAGCTTAGGGACTAGCGGGCTTATAACCGGGGAGCTGTTTTTT
TRBJ2-1,NA,TRBV6-5,TRBD2,CASSSSGGSYNEQFF,TGTGCCAGCAGTTCGTCGGGGGGGTCCTACAATGAGCAGTTCTTC
TRBJ2-2,NA,TRBV4-3,NA,CASSQDSTSGELFF,TGCGCCAGCAGCCAAGATTCGACTTCCGGGGAGCTGTTTTTT
TRBJ2-3,NA,TRBV6-1,NA,CASSEVAGISTDTQYF,TGTGCCAGCAGTGAAGTGGCAGGGATTAGCACAGATACGCAGTATTTT
TRBJ2-2,NA,TRBV5-1,NA,CASSISAGMNTGELFF,TGCGCCAGCAGTATTTCCGCAGGGATGAACACCGGGGAGCTGTTTTTT
TRBJ1-1,NA,TRBV12-3/TRBV12-4,NA,CASSLTGNTEAFF,TGTGCCAGCAGTTTGACAGGGAACACTGAAGCTTTCTTT
TRBJ2-5,NA,TRBV7-9,NA,CASSLWTDGETQYF,TGTGCCAGCAGCTTGTGGACAGACGGGGAGACCCAGTACTTC
TRBJ2-5,NA,TRBV15,NA,CATSLRGGGETQYF,TGTGCCACCAGCCTCAGGGGTGGAGGTGAGACCCAGTACTTC
TRBJ2-1,NA,TRBV7-2,TRBD2,CASSPRTSGGPNEQFF,TGTGCCAGCAGCCCGCGGACTAGCGGGGGCCCCAATGAGCAGTTCTTC
TRBJ2-5,NA,TRBV18,NA,CASSPRGQKEETQYF,TGTGCCAGCTCACCGCGGGGACAGAAAGAAGAGACCCAGTACTTC
TRBJ1-5,few,TRBV18,NA,CASSPRSLSGQNDQPQHF,TGTGCCAGCTCACCAAGGTCGCTTTCTGGACAGAATGATCAGCCCCAGCATTTT
TRBJ2-4,few,TRBV28,TRBD2,CASSPTRMGGLAKNIQYF,TGTGCCAGCAGTCCCACCCGCATGGGGGGGTTAGCCAAAAACATTCAGTACTTC
TRBJ1-6,few,TRBV27,NA,CASSPSRVDSPLHF,TGTGCCAGCAGTCCGTCTCGGGTCGATTCACCCCTCCACTTT
TRBJ2-5,few,TRBV7-9,NA,CASSRGAFGETQYF,TGTGCCAGTAGTCGGGGGGCCTTCGGAGAGACCCAGTACTTC
TRBJ1-2,NA,TRBV6-1,NA,CASSEADLGANYGYTF,TGTGCCAGCAGTGAAGCCGACCTAGGGGCGAACTATGGCTACACCTTC
TRBJ1-2,once,TRBV6-6,NA,CASHQGNNYGYTF,TGTGCCAGTCACCAGGGTAATAACTATGGCTACACCTTC
TRBJ2-2,NA,TRBV28,TRBD1,CASSLWTGTGELFF,TGTGCCAGCAGTCTATGGACAGGGACCGGGGAGCTGTTTTTT
TRBJ2-2,few,TRBV5-6,NA,CASSLWTRNTGELFF,TGTGCCAGCAGCTTATGGACAAGGAACACCGGGGAGCTGTTTTTT
TRBJ1-5,NA,TRBV19,NA,CASSEVVGQPQHF,TGTGCCAGTAGTGAGGTAGTCGGTCAGCCCCAGCATTTT
TRBJ1-2,NA,TRBV7-9,NA,CASSQGRVDYGYTF,TGTGCCAGCAGCCAAGGGAGGGTTGACTATGGCTACACCTTC
TRBJ2-3,NA,TRBV6-4,NA,CASSDFWKRVMAQYF,TGTGCCAGCAGTGACTTTTGGAAGAGGGTAATGGCGCAGTATTTT
TRBJ1-1,NA,TRBV2,NA,CASSSPGLTAFF,TGTGCCAGCAGCTCTCCAGGGTTAACGGCTTTCTTT
TRBJ1-4,NA,TRBV6-5,NA,CASSRASTNEKLFF,TGTGCCAGCAGCCGAGCCTCAACTAATGAAAAACTGTTTTTT
TRBJ1-1,NA,TRBV11-2,NA,CASSLFDRGGTEAFF,TGTGCCAGCAGCTTATTCGACCGAGGGGGAACTGAAGCTTTCTTT
TRBJ1-5,NA,TRBV14,NA,CASSPGRRGPQHF,TGTGCCAGCAGCCCGGGGCGGCGGGGGCCCCAGCATTTT
TRBJ1-1,NA,TRBV6-6,NA,CASSYPNEAFF,TGTGCCAGCAGTTACCCCAATGAAGCTTTCTTT
TRBJ2-1,NA,TRBV7-6,NA,CASSPHAGEQFF,TGTGCCAGCAGCCCCCACGCCGGTGAGCAGTTCTTC
TRBJ2-3,NA,TRBV7-9,NA,CASSPRLVDTDTQYF,TGTGCCAGCAGCCCCCGACTAGTCGACACAGATACGCAGTATTTT
TRBJ1-1,NA,TRBV6-5,TRBD1,CASSYSTGVEAFF,TGTGCCAGCAGTTACTCGACAGGGGTCGAAGCTTTCTTT
TRBJ1-6,NA,TRBV5-1,NA,CASRRGNSPLHF,TGCGCCAGCAGACGGGGGAATTCACCCCTCCACTTT
TRBJ1-2,NA,TRBV29-1,TRBD1,CSADRQGGYTF,TGCAGCGCCGACCGACAGGGAGGCTACACCTTC
TRBJ2-3,NA,TRBV29-1,TRBD1,CSVVGTGVDTQYF,TGCAGCGTCGTTGGGACAGGGGTGGATACGCAGTATTTT
TRBJ1-2,NA,TRBV15,TRBD1,CATSRAWGQGPGGYTF,TGTGCCACCAGCAGGGCCTGGGGACAGGGGCCTGGGGGCTACACCTTC
TRBJ2-7,NA,TRBV6-5,NA,CASSPSGGEMYEQYF,TGTGCCAGCAGCCCCAGTGGAGGAGAAATGTACGAGCAGTACTTC